What follows are 32 T cell receptor beta chains derived from one specimen sequenced in a study of cytotoxic CD8 clonotypes in ibrutinib-treated CLL. The protocol was immunoSEQ multiplex PCR, while the TCRdb copy is restricted to in-frame clones and leaves out a portion. The sample records about 300,000 clones, approximately 76% being singletons. The sample was PBMCs, taken at disease progression, from a patient treated with ibrutinib. These receptors all come from a human donor with chronic lymphocytic leukemia.

The gene calls are TRBV4-1 and TRBJ2-3; D is unresolved. The CDR3 runs to 13 residues. The germline gives CDR1 MGHRA, CDR2 YSYEKL. V was shortened by 4 bases and J by 0 bases, with 5 bases between the two germline ends. CDR3 in DNA: TGCGCCAGCAGCCCCGGGAGCACAGATACGCAGTATTTT. Its protein product is CASSPGSTDTQYF.

The rearrangement links TRBV5-1 to TRBJ1-4; tentatively, D is TRBD1 (6 bases). Trimming removed 4 bases from V and 2 bases from J, with 18 bases in between. This CDR3 comprises 17 residues. Germline assignment: CDR1 SGHRS and CDR2 YFSETQ. The CDR3 bases are TGCGCCAGCAGCGCGAAGATGAACAGGGCCACTAATGAAAAACTGTTTTTT. It translates to CASSAKMNRATNEKLFF.

This clone occurred once. The chain has TRBV5-6 and TRBJ1-1; TRBD1 might be the D (5 bases). The V gene lost 4 bases and the J gene lost 8 bases, with 12 bases spanning the gap. The CDR3 totals 12 residues. Germline lookup yields CDR1 SGHDT and CDR2 YYEEEE. The CDR3 reads CASSIYGAEAFF. The CDR3 DNA follows: TGTGCCAGCAGCATCTACGGGGCCGAAGCTTTCTTT. The full variable domain, its missing parts supplied by reference TRBV5-6 and TRBJ1-1, is DAGVTQSPTHLIKTRGQQVTLRCSPKSGHDTVSWYQQALGQGPQFIFQYYEEEERQRGNFPDRFSGHQFPNYSSELNVNALLLGDSALYLCASSIYGAEAFFGQGTRLTVV.

V usage is TRBV11-2 and J usage is TRBJ1-3; D gene ambiguous. The CDR3 runs 15 residues. Germline loops: CDR1 SGHAT, CDR2 FQNNGV. V was shortened by 0 bases and J by 0 bases, with 6 bases between the two germline ends. The CDR3 here is CASSLEASSGNTIYF. CDR3 bases: TGTGCCAGCAGCTTAGAGGCGAGCTCTGGAAACACCATATATTTT.

The DNA for the CDR3 is TGTGCCAGCAATCCAGGCGGAACCGGGGAGCTGTTTTTT. Protein: CASNPGGTGELFF. The V gene is TRBV6-5, the J gene TRBJ2-2; no clear D. CDR3 length equals 13 residues. Looked up from germline, CDR1 is MNHEY and CDR2 is SVGAGI. Trimming cost V 7 bases and J 5 bases, with 11 bases left between them.

The chain has TRBV5-1 and TRBJ1-4; no definite D call. V was cut by 4 bases and J by 0 bases, with 13 bases left in between. The CDR3 has 16 residues. Germline-derived CDR1 and CDR2 are SGHRS and YFSETQ. DNA for the CDR3: TGCGCCAGCAGCCTCCGACCGAGTGCAACTAATGAAAAACTGTTTTTT. It encodes CASSLRPSATNEKLFF. The full variable domain, with the rest looked up from reference TRBV5-1 and TRBJ1-4, is KAGVTQTPRYLIKTRGQQVTLSCSPISGHRSVSWYQQTPGQGLQFLFEYFSETQRNKGNFPGRFSGRQFSNSRSEMNVSTLELGDSALYLCASSLRPSATNEKLFFGSGTQLSVL.

The chain uses TRBV7-7 and TRBJ2-1, with D possibly being TRBD1 (6 bases). The germline V and J ends were trimmed by 5 bases and 3 bases, with 11 bases remaining between them. The germline CDR1 and CDR2 sequences are SSHAT and FNYEAQ (reference sequence). The CDR3 runs 14 residues. CDR3 sequence: CASSPGENYNEQFF. The CDR3 nucleotides are TGTGCCAGCAGCCCAGGGGAAAACTACAATGAGCAGTTCTTC.

The chain links TRBV10-1 to TRBJ1-1; D is perhaps TRBD1 (6 bases). Germline V gives CDR1 WNHNN, CDR2 SYGVQD (reference sequence). Trimming stripped 7 bases from V and 1 base from J, with 10 bases between. The CDR3 consists of 13 residues. The CDR3 DNA reads TGCGCCAGCAAGATGACAGGGAACACTGAAGCTTTCTTT. This gives the protein CASKMTGNTEAFF.

This chain uses TRBV5-4 with TRBJ1-5; 11 nucleotides match TRBD1. The CDR3 sequence is 15 residues long. The ends lost 5 bases at V and 3 bases at J; junction bases unmatched: 4. Germline CDR1 SGHNT, CDR2 YYREEE (reference sequence). The CDR3 loop is CASSSDRGLNQPQHF. In DNA, the CDR3 is TGTGCCAGCAGTTCGGACAGGGGGCTCAATCAGCCCCAGCATTTT.

This clone appeared a few times. V usage is TRBV10-3 and J usage is TRBJ2-7, with D maybe TRBD1 (6 bases). With 11 bases removed from V and 9 bases from J, the gap between germline ends came to 20 bases. The CDR3 extends over 12 amino acids. Germline CDR1 reads ENHRY; CDR2 reads SYGVKD. The chain's CDR3 is CACTGDNFWQYF. CDR3 in DNA: TGTGCCTGCACCGGGGACAATTTCTGGCAGTACTTC.

The J gene is TRBJ1-1, the V gene TRBV5-3; tentatively, D is TRBD1 (6 bases). TRBV5-3 counts as an open reading frame of uncertain function. The CDR3 has 16 residues. The V and J ends lost 0 bases and 5 bases respectively, with 17 bases between them. CDR3 DNA sequence: TGTGCCAGAAGCTTGGCACAGGGAAAGGGGTCGACTGAAGCTTTCTTT. Protein product: CARSLAQGKGSTEAFF.

The rearrangement uses TRBV29-1 and TRBJ2-3; 10 nucleotides match TRBD2. This CDR3 spans 17 amino acids. CDR1 is SQVTM, CDR2 ANQGSEA, per germline. After removal of 4 bases from V and 0 bases from J, the junction contained 10 bases not matched to a gene. For the CDR3, the DNA is TGCAGCGTTGGAGGGATACCGGGACTAGCGAGCACAGATACGCAGTATTTT. It yields the protein CSVGGIPGLASTDTQYF.

The CDR3 here is CASSVGAGNEQFF. CDR3 bases: TGTGCCAGCAGCGTGGGGGCGGGGAATGAGCAGTTCTTC. This chain connects TRBV9 to TRBJ2-1, with D perhaps TRBD1 or TRBD2 (6 bases each). The CDR3 loop spans 13 amino acids. In germline, CDR1 is SGDLS, CDR2 YYNGEE. The V end was cut by 2 bases, the J end by 7 bases, with 10 bases between.

V and J are TRBV4-1 and TRBJ1-1; D unclear. Germline V gene sequence: CDR1 MGHRA, CDR2 YSYEKL. The V end was cut by 2 bases, the J end by 6 bases, with 10 bases between. This CDR3 is 13 amino acids long. This CDR3 is CASSQSGVPEAFF. The CDR3 DNA is TGCGCCAGCAGCCAATCCGGGGTCCCTGAAGCTTTCTTT.

The CDR3, as DNA: TGTGCCAGCAGCGCTGCAGGGGACACCGGGGAGCTGTTTTTT. Protein sequence: CASSAAGDTGELFF. The V call is TRBV9, the J call TRBJ2-2, with D possibly TRBD1 on 6 matching bases. Trimming left V 3 bases short and J 3 bases short, with 9 bases between. The CDR3 is 14 residues long. Germline values: CDR1 SGDLS, CDR2 YYNGEE.

The CDR3, as DNA: TGTGCCATCAGAGAAACAGGGGCTAACTATGGCTACACCTTC. It is translated as CAIRETGANYGYTF. The chain is built from TRBV10-3 and TRBJ1-2; 7 nucleotides agree with TRBD1. The V and J ends lost 6 bases and 0 bases, in that order; junction bases with no gene match: 4. CDR3 length: 14 residues. Germline V gene sequence: CDR1 ENHRY, CDR2 SYGVKD.

The chain couples TRBV4-1 to TRBJ2-6; D ambiguous. The germline gives CDR1 MGHRA, CDR2 YSYEKL. This CDR3 contains 16 residues. The V and J ends lost 1 base and 0 bases respectively, with 7 bases between them. In DNA form, the CDR3 reads TGCGCCAGCAGCCAAGCGGCAGGCTCTGGGGCCAACGTCCTGACTTTC. This codes for CASSQAAGSGANVLTF.

The V gene is TRBV10-1, the J gene TRBJ2-6, with TRBD2 identical over 11 bases. Germline V gene lookup returns CDR1 WNHNN and CDR2 SYGVQD (reference sequence). The CDR3 is 17 residues long. V lost 7 bases to trimming and J lost 0 bases; unmatched junction nucleotides: 5. In DNA form, the CDR3 reads TGCGCCAGCATCCGACTAGCGGGGTCCTCTGGGGCCAACGTCCTGACTTTC. This codes for CASIRLAGSSGANVLTF.

The chain links TRBV9 to TRBJ2-7, with D unclear. In germline, CDR1 is SGDLS, CDR2 YYNGEE. The CDR3 consists of 14 residues. V was pared by 4 bases and J by 2 bases, with 13 bases between. CDR3: CASSPGWATYEQYF. The CDR3 DNA reads TGTGCCAGCAGCCCCGGGTGGGCGACCTACGAGCAGTACTTC.

V and J are TRBV9 and TRBJ2-1; 7 bases are shared with TRBD2. The germline V gene has CDR1 SGDLS and CDR2 YYNGEE. The length of the CDR3 is 15 residues. J was trimmed by 5 bases and V by 4 bases; bases with no gene match: 9. The CDR3 region has the DNA TGTGCCAGCAGCCAAGCGCGGGGGACCCACAATGAGCAGTTCTTC. The encoded protein is CASSQARGTHNEQFF.

The chain combines TRBV4-3 with TRBJ2-7; D may be TRBD2 (7 bases). Trimming removed 4 bases at V and 1 base at J, with 20 bases between. The CDR3 totals 17 residues. Germline V gene lookup returns CDR1 LGHNA and CDR2 YSLEER. The CDR3 bases are TGCGCCAGCAGCCTCGCCTGGGGGGGGCGGGTGTCCTACGAGCAGTACTTC. Encoded protein: CASSLAWGGRVSYEQYF.

The chain recombines TRBV5-4 with TRBJ1-1; the D gene is possibly TRBD1 (5 bases). V lost 6 bases, J lost 4 bases, and 16 bases lay in between. Germline V gene lookup returns CDR1 SGHNT and CDR2 YYREEE (reference sequence). The CDR3 extends over 14 amino acids. The CDR3 coding sequence is TGTGCCAGCAACCGGGGCGGGGAGGTCACTGAAGCTTTCTTT. It translates to CASNRGGEVTEAFF. Full variable domain (outside the CDR3, taken from reference TRBV5-4 and TRBJ1-1): ETGVTQSPTHLIKTRGQQVTLRCSSQSGHNTVSWYQQALGQGPQFIFQYYREEENGRGNFPPRFSGLQFPNYSSELNVNALELDDSALYLCASNRGGEVTEAFFGQGTRLTVV.

The chain is built from TRBV1 and TRBJ2-1; TRBD2, the D gene given by the table, was not confirmed from the DNA. TRBV1 is tagged as a pseudogene. The CDR3 has 17 amino acids. The CDR3 DNA reads as TGCACCAGCAGCCGACTAGCGGGGGGGCCGCGGGCCAATGAGCAGTTCTTC. Protein: CTSSRLAGGPRANEQFF.

The chain couples TRBV7-2 to TRBJ1-1, with D possibly matching TRBD1 (5 bases). Per germline, CDR1 SGHTA and CDR2 FQGNSA. The CDR3 contains 17 residues. V gave up 4 bases and J gave up 2 bases, with 20 bases separating them. CDR3 protein: CASSSPWVGGSNTEAFF. The CDR3 DNA sequence: TGTGCCAGCAGCTCGCCGTGGGTCGGGGGATCAAACACTGAAGCTTTCTTT.

J is TRBJ1-2 and V is TRBV9; D is unresolved. This CDR3 has 14 amino acids. V lost 0 bases and J 4 bases, leaving 10 bases between the germline ends. Germline V CDR1 and CDR2: SGDLS, YYNGEE. The CDR3, as DNA: TGTGCCAGCAGCGTAGCCGGCCAGGCCTATGGCTACACCTTC. Translation: CASSVAGQAYGYTF.

The V gene is TRBV5-4, the J gene TRBJ2-5; D gene ambiguous. The CDR3 length is 17 residues. Trimming left V 0 bases short and J 0 bases short, with 15 bases between. Germline V gene data show CDR1 as SGHNT and CDR2 as YYREEE (reference sequence). The CDR3 spells CASSLEFPTPYQETQYF. CDR3 nucleotide sequence: TGTGCCAGCAGCTTGGAATTTCCGACCCCCTACCAAGAGACCCAGTACTTC.

The rearrangement joins TRBV27 to TRBJ1-5, with D hard to call. V lost 6 bases and J lost 7, with 16 bases in between. The germline V gene has CDR1 MNHEY and CDR2 SMNVEV (reference sequence). The CDR3 is 14 residues long. As DNA, the CDR3 is TGTGCCAGCAGGGGGTTAGGCCAGTGGCAGCCCCAGCATTTT. As protein: CASRGLGQWQPQHF.

This clone was observed once. This chain links TRBV13 with TRBJ2-3; TRBD2 matches at 13 bases. CDR3 size: 16 residues. CDR1 and CDR2 from the germline V gene are PRHDT and FYEKMQ (reference sequence). V shed 5 bases and J 7 bases; nucleotides not matched to a gene: 9. Here the CDR3 reads CASSDSGTSGKNTQYF. The DNA for the CDR3 is TGTGCCAGCAGCGATTCAGGGACTAGCGGGAAAAATACGCAGTATTTT.

The chain carries TRBV5-6 and TRBJ1-2; TRBD1 might be the D (5 bases). The germline V gene encodes CDR1 SGHDT and CDR2 YYEEEE. The CDR3 is 15 residues long. The V gene lost 4 bases and the J gene lost 1 base, with 14 bases spanning the gap. For the CDR3, the DNA is TGTGCCAGCAGCGACGACAGCTCCCATAACTATGGCTACACCTTC. Translating it yields CASSDDSSHNYGYTF.

The chain links TRBV5-1 to TRBJ2-1; TRBD2 might be the D (5 bases). Germline-derived CDR1 and CDR2 are SGHRS and YFSETQ. V was cut by 5 bases and J by 4 bases, with 10 bases left in between. The CDR3 loop spans 13 amino acids. The CDR3 DNA reads TGCGCCAGCAGGGGTACGGGGTACAATGAGCAGTTCTTC. The encoded protein is CASRGTGYNEQFF.

CDR3 residues: CAWTLDVGLFFNEQFF. The CDR3 nucleotides read TGTGCCTGGACCCTAGACGTGGGACTATTTTTCAATGAGCAGTTCTTC. V and J are TRBV30 and TRBJ2-1, with 7 bases aligning to TRBD2. The CDR3 totals 16 residues. The germline V gene encodes CDR1 GTSNPN and CDR2 SVGIG (reference sequence). The trim removed 4 bases at V and 6 bases at J, leaving 15 bases unmatched.

This clone showed up just a few times. The chain couples TRBV5-1 to TRBJ1-2; D is unresolved. Germline lookup yields CDR1 SGHRS and CDR2 YFSETQ. There are 12 residues in the CDR3. Trimming took 4 bases from V and 8 from J, leaving 12 bases between them. CDR3 protein: CASSPDGKGYTF. DNA of the CDR3: TGCGCCAGCAGCCCGGACGGGAAAGGCTACACCTTC.